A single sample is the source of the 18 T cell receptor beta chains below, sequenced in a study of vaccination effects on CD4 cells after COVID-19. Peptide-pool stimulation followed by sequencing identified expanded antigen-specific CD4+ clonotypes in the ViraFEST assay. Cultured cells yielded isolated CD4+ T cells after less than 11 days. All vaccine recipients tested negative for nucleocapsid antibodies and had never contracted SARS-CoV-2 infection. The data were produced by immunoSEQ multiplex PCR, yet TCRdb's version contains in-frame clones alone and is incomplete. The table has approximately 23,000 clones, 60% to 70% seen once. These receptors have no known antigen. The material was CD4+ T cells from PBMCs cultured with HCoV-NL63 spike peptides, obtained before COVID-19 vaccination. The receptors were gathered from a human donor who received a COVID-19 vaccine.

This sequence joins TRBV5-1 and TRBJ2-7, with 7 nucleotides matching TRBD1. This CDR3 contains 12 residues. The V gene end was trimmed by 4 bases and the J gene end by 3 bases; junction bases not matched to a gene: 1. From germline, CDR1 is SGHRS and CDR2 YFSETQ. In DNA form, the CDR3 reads TGCGCCAGCAGCGCAGGGGGCTACGAGCAGTACTTC. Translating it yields CASSAGGYEQYF.

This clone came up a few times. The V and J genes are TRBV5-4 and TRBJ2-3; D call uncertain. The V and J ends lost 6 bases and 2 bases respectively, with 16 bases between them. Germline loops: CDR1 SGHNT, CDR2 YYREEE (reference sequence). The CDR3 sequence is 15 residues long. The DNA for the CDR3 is TGTGCCAGCATGGAGAACCACCTACCCACAGATACGCAGTATTTT. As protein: CASMENHLPTDTQYF.

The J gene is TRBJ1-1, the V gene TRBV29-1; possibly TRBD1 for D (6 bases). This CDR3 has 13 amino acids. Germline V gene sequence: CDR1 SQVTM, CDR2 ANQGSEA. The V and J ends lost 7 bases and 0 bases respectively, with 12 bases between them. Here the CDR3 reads CSGEQGMNTEAFF. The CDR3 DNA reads TGCAGCGGCGAACAGGGAATGAACACTGAAGCTTTCTTT. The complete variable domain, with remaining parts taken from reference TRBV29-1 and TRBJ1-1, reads SAVISQKPSRDICQRGTSLTIQCQVDSQVTMMFWYRQQPGQSLTLIATANQGSEATYESGFVIDKFPISRPNLTFSTLTVSNMSPEDSSIYLCSGEQGMNTEAFFGQGTRLTVV.

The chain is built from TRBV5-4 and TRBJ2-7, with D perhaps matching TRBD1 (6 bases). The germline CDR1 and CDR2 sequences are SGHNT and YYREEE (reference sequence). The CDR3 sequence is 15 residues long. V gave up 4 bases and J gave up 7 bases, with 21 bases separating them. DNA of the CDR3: TGTGCCAGCAGCCCCACCGGGACACCTTTTGAGGAGCAGTACTTC. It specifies CASSPTGTPFEEQYF.

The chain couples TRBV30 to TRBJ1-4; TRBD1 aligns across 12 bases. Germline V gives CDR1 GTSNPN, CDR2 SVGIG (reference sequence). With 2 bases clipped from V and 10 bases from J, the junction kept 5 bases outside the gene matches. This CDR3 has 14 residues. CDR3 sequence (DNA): TGTGCCTGGAGTCGGGGGACAGGGGGCAGAAAACTGTTTTTT. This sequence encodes CAWSRGTGGRKLFF.

CDR3 region: CASSPGGSTEAFF. The CDR3 nucleotides read TGCGCCAGCAGCCCAGGGGGGAGCACTGAAGCTTTCTTT. The rearrangement uses TRBV5-1 and TRBJ1-1, with 7 bases matching TRBD1. V was clipped by 4 bases and J by 4 bases; unmatched bases: 4. The CDR3 has 13 residues. Germline V gives CDR1 SGHRS, CDR2 YFSETQ. The entire variable domain, with the rest obtained from reference TRBV5-1 and TRBJ1-1, is as follows: KAGVTQTPRYLIKTRGQQVTLSCSPISGHRSVSWYQQTPGQGLQFLFEYFSETQRNKGNFPGRFSGRQFSNSRSEMNVSTLELGDSALYLCASSPGGSTEAFFGQGTRLTVV.

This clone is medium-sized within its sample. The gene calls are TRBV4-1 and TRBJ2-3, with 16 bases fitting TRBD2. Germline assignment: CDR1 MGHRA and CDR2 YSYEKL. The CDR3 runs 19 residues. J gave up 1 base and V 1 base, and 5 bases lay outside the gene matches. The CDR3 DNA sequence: TGCGCCAGCAGCCAAGGGGGACTAGCGGGAGGGCTGGGCACAGATACGCAGTATTTT. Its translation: CASSQGGLAGGLGTDTQYF.

This chain's CDR3 is CASSSSGYSYNEQFF. Written as DNA, the CDR3 is TGTGCCAGCAGCTCGAGCGGGTACTCCTACAATGAGCAGTTCTTC. J is TRBJ2-1 and V is TRBV5-8, with a possible D match to TRBD2 (6 bases). This CDR3 spans 15 amino acids. Germline lookup yields CDR1 SGHTS and CDR2 YDEGEE. Trimming took 3 bases from V and 0 from J, leaving 10 bases between them.

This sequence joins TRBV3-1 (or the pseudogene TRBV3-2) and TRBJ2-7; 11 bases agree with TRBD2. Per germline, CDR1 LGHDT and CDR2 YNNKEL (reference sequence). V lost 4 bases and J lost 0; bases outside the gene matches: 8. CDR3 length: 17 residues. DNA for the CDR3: TGTGCCAGCAGCCTAACTAGCGGGGGCCGGCGCTCCTACGAGCAGTACTTC. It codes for CASSLTSGGRRSYEQYF.

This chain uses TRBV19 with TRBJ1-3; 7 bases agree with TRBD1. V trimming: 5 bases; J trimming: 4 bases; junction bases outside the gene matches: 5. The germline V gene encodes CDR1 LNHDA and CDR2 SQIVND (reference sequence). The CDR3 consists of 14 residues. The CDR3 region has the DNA TGTGCCAGTAGTCACCGGGACAGAGGAAACACCATATATTTT. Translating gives CASSHRDRGNTIYF. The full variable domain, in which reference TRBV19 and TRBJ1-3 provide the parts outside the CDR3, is DGGITQSPKYLFRKEGQNVTLSCEQNLNHDAMYWYRQDPGQGLRLIYYSQIVNDFQKGDIAEGYSVSREKKESFPLTVTSAQKNPTAFYLCASSHRDRGNTIYFGEGSWLTVV.

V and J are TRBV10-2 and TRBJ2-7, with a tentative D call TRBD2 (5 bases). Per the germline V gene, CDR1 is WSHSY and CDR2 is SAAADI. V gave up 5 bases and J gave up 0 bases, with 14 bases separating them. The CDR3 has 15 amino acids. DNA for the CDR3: TGCGCCAGCAGTCGTACTGGCGGAGGCTCCTACGAGCAGTACTTC. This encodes CASSRTGGGSYEQYF.

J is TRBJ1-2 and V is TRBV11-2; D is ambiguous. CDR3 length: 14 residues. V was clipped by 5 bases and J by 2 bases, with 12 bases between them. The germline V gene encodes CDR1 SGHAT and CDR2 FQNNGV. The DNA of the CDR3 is TGTGCCAGCAGCCCGACCGACGGAAACTATGGCTACACCTTC. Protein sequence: CASSPTDGNYGYTF.

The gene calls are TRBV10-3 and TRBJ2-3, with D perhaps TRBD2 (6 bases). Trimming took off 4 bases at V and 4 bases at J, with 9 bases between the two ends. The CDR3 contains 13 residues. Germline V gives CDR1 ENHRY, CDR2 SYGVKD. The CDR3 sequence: CAISAAGSDTQYF. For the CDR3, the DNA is TGTGCCATCAGTGCTGCGGGGTCAGATACGCAGTATTTT.

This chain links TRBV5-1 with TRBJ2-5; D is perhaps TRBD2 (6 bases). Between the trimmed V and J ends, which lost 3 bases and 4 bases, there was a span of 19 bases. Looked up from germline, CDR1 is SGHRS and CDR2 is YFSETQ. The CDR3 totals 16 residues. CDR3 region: CASSYSGTSNRETQYF. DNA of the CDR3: TGCGCCAGCAGCTACTCCGGGACTTCAAATCGAGAGACCCAGTACTTC.

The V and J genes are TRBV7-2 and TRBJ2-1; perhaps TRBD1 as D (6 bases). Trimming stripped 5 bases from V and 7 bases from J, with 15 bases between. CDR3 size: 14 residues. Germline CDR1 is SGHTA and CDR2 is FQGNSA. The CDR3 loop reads CASSPSDSRNEQFF. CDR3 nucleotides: TGTGCCAGCAGCCCGTCGGACAGCCGAAATGAGCAGTTCTTC.

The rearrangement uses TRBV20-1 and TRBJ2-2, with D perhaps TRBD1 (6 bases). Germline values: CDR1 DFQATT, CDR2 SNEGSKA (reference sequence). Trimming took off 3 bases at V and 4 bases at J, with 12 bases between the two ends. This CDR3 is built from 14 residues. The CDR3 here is CSASDRGSTGELFF. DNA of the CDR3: TGCAGTGCTAGTGATAGGGGGTCCACCGGGGAGCTGTTTTTT.

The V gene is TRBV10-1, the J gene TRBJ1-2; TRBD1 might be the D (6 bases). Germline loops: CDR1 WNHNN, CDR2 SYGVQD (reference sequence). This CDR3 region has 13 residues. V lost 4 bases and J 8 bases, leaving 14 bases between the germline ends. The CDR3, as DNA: TGCGCCAGCAGTGCACAGGGAGGTACGGGCTACACCTTC. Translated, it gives CASSAQGGTGYTF.

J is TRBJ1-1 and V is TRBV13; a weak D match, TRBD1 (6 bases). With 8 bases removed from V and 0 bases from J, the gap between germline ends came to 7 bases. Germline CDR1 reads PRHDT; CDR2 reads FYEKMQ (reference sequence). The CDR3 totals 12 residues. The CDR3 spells CASGTLNTEAFF. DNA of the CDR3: TGTGCCAGCGGGACATTGAACACTGAAGCTTTCTTT.